The table lists the clone carrying this T cell receptor (beta chain) with a few counts. As yet, its antigen is unknown. This sample was taken from a study of blood T cells in healthy people across ages. Study-wide context: Through template switching, about one barcoded beta molecule was captured per two T cells, as measured in model experiments. Findings and limits, study-wide: Strong correlation existed between TCR beta diversity and naive T cell percentage. Long-lived donors carried more naive CD4+ cells and greater diversity than aged donors.

In terms of origin and age, donors were healthy Caucasian individuals from Russia aged 6 to 90. The CDR3 covers 14 residues. Germline V gives CDR1 SGHNT, CDR2 YYREEE (reference sequence). Trimming took 0 bases from V and 2 from J, leaving 7 bases between them. The authors ran a second PCR of 7 to 11 cycles using a sample-barcoded 5' primer and a J-beta primer mix. In TCRdb, the 5' RACE reads were re-called with MiXCR into one record per CDR3 protein. The sample has 650,000 or so distinct CDR3 sequences; approximately 52% are singletons. The chain has TRBV5-4 and TRBJ2-3; weak D call: TRBD2 (5 bases). Material for sequencing was blood. The sequence derives from an elderly woman in good health. The CDR3 bases are TGTGCCAGCAGCTTGGGGGGAGACACAGATACGCAGTATTTT. Its protein product is CASSLGGDTDTQYF.